Listed here are 9 T cell receptor beta chains from one sample, sequenced in a study of OX40 agonist ivuxolimab in advanced cancers. Assay used: immunoSEQ multiplex PCR; TCRdb lists only in-frame clones, some missing. The data show fewer than 100,000 clones, approximately 91% seen once. Specimen: CD4+ or CD8+ T cells sorted from blood, collected in a trial of the OX40 agonist ivuxolimab. The source of these receptors is an adult with an advanced solid tumor such as melanoma, head and neck, liver or kidney cancer.

V and J are TRBV7-9 and TRBJ1-5; 8 bases line up with TRBD1. V was pared by 5 bases and J by 4 bases, with 7 bases of the junction left unmatched. Germline V gene sequence: CDR1 SEHNR, CDR2 FQNEAQ (reference sequence). This CDR3 is 15 amino acids long. CDR3 in amino acids: CASSIGQGRNQPQHF. DNA of the CDR3: TGTGCCAGCAGCATCGGACAGGGTAGGAATCAGCCCCAGCATTTT.

This chain uses TRBV6-1 with TRBJ2-2, with 8 bases matching TRBD2. The germline gives CDR1 MNHNS, CDR2 SASEGT. With 10 bases clipped from V and 4 bases from J, the junction kept 11 bases outside the gene matches. The CDR3 is 15 residues long. For the CDR3, the DNA is TGTGCCACTTCCTCGGGGCTAGCGGGCACCGGGGAGCTGTTTTTT. It is translated as CATSSGLAGTGELFF.

V gene TRBV6-6 combines with J gene TRBJ1-5; D might be TRBD1 (5 bases). Deletions cut 2 bases from V and 0 bases from J, with 8 bases between. Looked up from germline, CDR1 is MNHNY and CDR2 is SVGAGI (reference sequence). The CDR3 has 15 amino acids. In nucleotides, the CDR3 is TGTGCCAGCAGTTACACCAGGGATAGCAATCAGCCCCAGCATTTT. It codes for CASSYTRDSNQPQHF.

This sequence joins TRBV7-2 and TRBJ2-2; 7 nucleotides align to TRBD2. After removal of 6 bases from V and 4 bases from J, the junction contained 5 bases not matched to a gene. Germline values: CDR1 SGHTA, CDR2 FQGNSA. This CDR3 is built from 14 residues. CDR3 loop: CASRTGEGTGELFF. The DNA for the CDR3 is TGTGCCAGCAGGACGGGGGAGGGCACCGGGGAGCTGTTTTTT.

This rearrangement joins TRBV2 to TRBJ1-2, with 9 bases identical to TRBD1. Germline V gene data show CDR1 as SNHLY and CDR2 as FYNNEI. The J segment lost 0 bases and the V segment lost 7 bases, leaving 3 bases of the junction unmatched. CDR3 length: 14 amino acids. DNA of the CDR3: TGTGCCAGCAAACAGGGGGCCTCTAACTATGGCTACACCTTC. The encoded protein is CASKQGASNYGYTF.

This sequence joins TRBV5-4 and TRBJ1-2, with D perhaps matching TRBD1 (5 bases). The germline CDR1 and CDR2 sequences are SGHNT and YYREEE (reference sequence). Trimming took 4 bases from V and 4 from J, leaving 20 bases between them. The CDR3 totals 16 residues. CDR3 DNA sequence: TGTGCCAGCAGCCCGGCTTGGGTGACAGAGAGCTATGGCTACACCTTC. Residues: CASSPAWVTESYGYTF.

The V gene is TRBV7-3, the J gene TRBJ2-3; 9 nucleotides match TRBD2. Germline V gives CDR1 SGHTA, CDR2 FQGTGA. The CDR3 length is 16 residues. V shed 0 bases, J shed 3 bases, and the junction held 4 bases outside the gene matches. The CDR3 reads CASSLTRLAGTDTQYF. The DNA of the CDR3 is TGTGCCAGCAGCTTAACTCGGCTAGCGGGAACAGATACGCAGTATTTT.

V gene TRBV18 combines with J gene TRBJ2-5; maybe TRBD2 (6 bases). The CDR3 is 13 residues long. Germline V gene data show CDR1 as KGHSH and CDR2 as LQKENI. Trimming shortened V by 3 bases and J by 7 bases, and 12 bases separated the two germline ends. CDR3 loop: CASSPEGHGTQYF. The CDR3 DNA reads as TGTGCCAGCTCACCGGAGGGCCACGGGACCCAGTACTTC.

This clone turned up a few times. The V call is TRBV2, the J call TRBJ1-1; 7 bases match TRBD1. Germline V gives CDR1 SNHLY, CDR2 FYNNEI. With 7 bases clipped from V and 11 bases from J, the junction kept 10 bases outside the gene matches. This CDR3 comprises 12 residues. The DNA of the CDR3 is TGTGCCAGCATGGGGACAGAACTCTATGCTTTCTTT. Translating it yields CASMGTELYAFF.